Shown below are 16 T cell receptor beta chains from a single sample sequenced in a study of blood T cells in healthy people across ages. Alongside a J-beta primer mix, a sample-barcoded 5' primer served in a second PCR lasting 7 to 11 cycles. TCRdb itself ran the 5' RACE reads through MiXCR, one entry per CDR3 protein. The sample includes about 1.6 million distinct CDR3 sequences, about 32% of them seen just once. Specimen: blood. The receptors stem from a woman in her thirties in good health.

This clonotype was seen only a few times. This CDR3 is CASSSSGPVYNEQFF. The CDR3 DNA sequence: TGTGCCAGCAGTAGTAGCGGACCCGTCTACAATGAGCAGTTCTTC. The V call is TRBV12-3 or TRBV12-4, the J call TRBJ2-1, with D maybe TRBD2 (6 bases). V dropped 5 bases and J dropped 3 bases, with 14 bases sitting between them. This CDR3 spans 15 amino acids.

The chain has TRBV2 and TRBJ2-5; no reliable D call. The J call may be incorrect, as the DNA end agrees better with TRBJ2-7. CDR1 is SNHLY and CDR2 is FYNNEI in the germline V gene. The CDR3 runs 12 residues. The chain's CDR3 is CASKGLEAEQYF. In DNA, the CDR3 is TGTGCCAGTAAGGGCCTAGAGGCCGAGCAGTACTTC.

This clonotype was observed once. A much larger clone sits a single nucleotide away, making a read error possible. V usage is TRBV6-6 and J usage is TRBJ2-7, with TRBD2 matching 7 bases. CDR1 is MNHNY, CDR2 SVGAGI, per germline (reference sequence). V dropped 10 bases and J dropped 0; count of bases not matched to a gene: 9. CDR3 length: 14 residues. This CDR3 is CANTPQRDSYEQYF. The CDR3, as DNA: TGTGCCAACACCCCACAGCGGGACTCCTACGAGCAGTACTTC.

The sample holds a few counts of this clonotype. The CDR3 loop reads CSARDQSAPRAYGYTF. The CDR3 coding sequence is TGCAGTGCTAGAGATCAATCCGCCCCGAGGGCATATGGCTACACCTTC. The chain links TRBV20-1 to TRBJ1-2, with D uncertain. Germline assignment: CDR1 DFQATT and CDR2 SNEGSKA (reference sequence). Trimming stripped 0 bases from V and 5 bases from J, with 19 bases between. The CDR3 covers 16 residues.

This chain uses TRBV5-1 with TRBJ1-4; D is ambiguous. Trimming removed 4 bases at V and 7 bases at J, with 14 bases between. The CDR3 has 14 residues. Germline CDR1 and CDR2: SGHRS and YFSETQ. Written as DNA, the CDR3 is TGCGCCAGCAGCGTTACAGTCGCGGGTGAAAAACTGTTTTTT. It translates to CASSVTVAGEKLFF.

This clonotype was seen many times. This chain links TRBV12-3 or TRBV12-4 with TRBJ2-7, with TRBD1 identical over 9 bases. There are 15 residues in the CDR3. V lost 4 bases, J lost 0 bases, and 4 bases stayed unmatched. The CDR3: CASSSGQGHSYEQYF. Written as DNA, the CDR3 is TGTGCCAGCAGTTCCGGACAGGGGCACTCCTACGAGCAGTACTTC.

This clonotype has a handful of counts. The rearrangement uses TRBV7-2 and TRBJ1-2; 7 nucleotides match TRBD1. From germline, CDR1 is SGHTA and CDR2 FQGNSA. V gave up 5 bases and J gave up 7 bases; unmatched junction bases: 7. The CDR3 loop spans 13 amino acids. CDR3 sequence reads: CASSKTGDVGYTF. CDR3 nucleotide sequence: TGTGCCAGCAGCAAAACAGGGGACGTTGGCTACACCTTC.

V and J are TRBV2 and TRBJ2-7; D remains ambiguous. Trimming stripped 6 bases from V and 3 bases from J, with 15 bases between. Germline loops: CDR1 SNHLY, CDR2 FYNNEI. This CDR3 has 14 residues. The CDR3 region has the DNA TGTGCCAGCAGGAAAGTAGACAAAGGCTACGAGCAGTACTTC. Translation: CASRKVDKGYEQYF.

This clonotype turned up a few times. V and J are TRBV6-2 or TRBV6-3 and TRBJ1-4; weak D call: TRBD1 (6 bases). CDR1 MNHEY and CDR2 SVGEGT come from the germline V gene. This CDR3 is 15 amino acids long. Trimming stripped 6 bases from V and 2 bases from J, with 13 bases between. For the CDR3, the DNA is TGTGCCAGCAGCTCCGGACAGCTCACTAATGAAAAACTGTTTTTT. It encodes CASSSGQLTNEKLFF.

V gene TRBV28 combines with J gene TRBJ1-2, with D tentatively TRBD1 (6 bases). Germline lookup yields CDR1 MDHEN and CDR2 SYDVKM. The CDR3 contains 13 residues. V shed 7 bases and J shed 7 bases, with 16 bases lying between them. The CDR3 here is CASNLQGGSGYTF. The CDR3 coding sequence is TGTGCCAGCAATCTACAGGGAGGGAGTGGCTACACCTTC.

This clonotype was detected only a few times. The chain links TRBV27 to TRBJ2-1; 10 bases align to TRBD2. J gave up 7 bases and V 6 bases, and 15 bases lay outside the gene matches. The CDR3 has 17 residues. CDR1 MNHEY and CDR2 SMNVEV come from the germline V gene (reference sequence). CDR3 DNA: TGTGCCAGCAGGTTACTAGGGCTAGCGGGGGTTTATAATGAGCAGTTCTTC. It translates to CASRLLGLAGVYNEQFF.

This clonotype was seen a few times. A clone one base away is much larger, so this may be a read error. The chain uses TRBV15 and TRBJ2-7, with 7 bases fitting TRBD1. Germline lookup yields CDR1 LNHNV and CDR2 YYDKDF (reference sequence). This CDR3 has 15 residues. As DNA, the CDR3 is TGTGCCCCCAGCAGAAGACAGGGAACTACCTACGAGCAGTACTTC. Translating it yields CAPSRRQGTTYEQYF.

A few counts support this clonotype. The chain couples TRBV3-1 to TRBJ2-7, with D hard to call. Germline V gene data show CDR1 as LGHDT and CDR2 as YNNKEL (reference sequence). The CDR3 is 14 amino acids. Trimming left V 0 bases short and J 7 bases short, with 13 bases between. CDR3 coding DNA: TGTGCCAGCAGCCAAGATACCGGGTTGAGGGAGCAGTACTTC. Its protein product is CASSQDTGLREQYF.

This chain uses TRBV4-1 with TRBJ1-5, with D uncertain. V was cut by 0 bases and J by 9 bases, with 9 bases left in between. Germline V gives CDR1 MGHRA, CDR2 YSYEKL. The CDR3 is 13 amino acids. The CDR3 DNA reads as TGCGCCAGCAGCCAAGATTTGCTTGCGCCCCAGCATTTT. Translation gives CASSQDLLAPQHF.

The chain uses TRBV5-1 and TRBJ2-3, with 13 bases matching TRBD2. The J segment lost 4 bases and the V segment lost 4 bases, leaving 6 bases of the junction unmatched. Germline lookup yields CDR1 SGHRS and CDR2 YFSETQ. The CDR3 covers 16 residues. The CDR3 spells CASSATSGGAADTQYF. For the CDR3, the DNA is TGCGCCAGCAGCGCAACTAGCGGGGGGGCCGCAGATACGCAGTATTTT.

The rearrangement uses TRBV11-2 and TRBJ2-1; no clear D. This CDR3 is 13 amino acids long. Deletions cut 0 bases from V and 7 bases from J, with 7 bases between. Germline V lookup: CDR1 SGHAT, CDR2 FQNNGV. For the CDR3, the DNA is TGTGCCAGCAGCTTAGATCTCCGTAATGAGCAGTTCTTC. As protein: CASSLDLRNEQFF.